A single sample is the source of the 19 T cell receptor beta chains below, sequenced in a study of blood T cell repertoires in COVID-19. TCRdb's copy holds only in-frame clones and misses some; the assay was immunoSEQ multiplex PCR. Of some 330,000 clones listed, over 75% were seen once; the top ten hold more than 1.5%. The sequencing sample was made of PBMCs or T cells enriched from blood (not recorded which). The receptors originated from a man aged 35-49 years in a cohort exposed to, infected with or recovered from COVID-19 (not recorded which).

This clone was found a few times. The J gene is TRBJ2-7, the V gene TRBV29-1, with D possibly matching TRBD2 (5 bases). This CDR3 is built from 10 residues. Germline V gene sequence: CDR1 SQVTM, CDR2 ANQGSEA. The V end lost 7 bases, the J end lost 3 bases, and 7 bases lay between the germline ends. The CDR3 region is CSARDYEQYF. CDR3 coding DNA: TGCAGCGCCCGGGACTACGAGCAGTACTTC.

The V gene is TRBV4-1, the J gene TRBJ2-1, with D perhaps matching TRBD1 (5 bases). Between the trimmed V and J ends, which lost 1 base and 1 base, there was a span of 8 bases. This CDR3 spans 15 amino acids. Germline-derived CDR1 and CDR2 are MGHRA and YSYEKL. CDR3 sequence: CASSQAGSSYNEQFF. Here the CDR3 DNA reads TGCGCCAGCAGCCAAGCAGGGTCTTCCTACAATGAGCAGTTCTTC.

Note on this clone: Compared with germline, one end of the junction differs, possibly owing to a read error. V and J are TRBV2 and TRBJ2-7; 9 bases fit TRBD2. CDR1 and CDR2 (germline): SNHLY, FYNNEI. CDR3 length: 16 residues. CDR3 DNA: TGTGCCAGCAGCGAAGGAGGAGTAGCGGGAGCATACGAGCAGTACTTC. Its translation is CASSEGGVAGAYEQYF.

The chain has TRBV4-2 and TRBJ2-2; 9 nucleotides align to TRBD2. The CDR3 is made up of 17 amino acids. Per germline, CDR1 LGHNA and CDR2 YNFKEQ. J gave up 0 bases and V 3 bases, and 5 bases lay outside the gene matches. For the CDR3, the DNA is TGTGCCAGCAGCCACCCCCGCGGGGGGGCGAACACCGGGGAGCTGTTTTTT. It translates to CASSHPRGGANTGELFF.

The chain employs TRBV18 and TRBJ2-7; D possibly corresponds to TRBD1 (8 bases). The V gene lost 6 bases and the J gene lost 2 bases, with 14 bases spanning the gap. CDR3 size: 14 residues. The germline gives CDR1 KGHSH, CDR2 LQKENI. This CDR3 reads CASSQQGGAYEQYF. The CDR3 DNA is TGTGCCAGCTCGCAACAGGGGGGGGCCTACGAGCAGTACTTC.

The genes are TRBV6-5 and TRBJ1-3, with D perhaps TRBD1 (5 bases). Per the germline V gene, CDR1 is MNHEY and CDR2 is SVGAGI. CDR3 length: 15 residues. Between the trimmed V and J ends, which lost 2 bases and 0 bases, there was a span of 8 bases. Here the CDR3 reads CASSYLQGSGNTIYF. The CDR3, as DNA: TGTGCCAGCAGTTACCTCCAGGGCTCTGGAAACACCATATATTTT.

This clone was seen a single time. V is TRBV10-3 and J is TRBJ2-7; TRBD2 aligns across 10 bases. The CDR3 sequence is 16 residues long. The J segment lost 2 bases and the V segment lost 4 bases, leaving 8 bases of the junction unmatched. Germline values: CDR1 ENHRY, CDR2 SYGVKD. The CDR3 spells CAISAGIAGGTYEQYF. The CDR3 region has the DNA TGTGCCATCAGTGCCGGGATAGCGGGAGGAACCTACGAGCAGTACTTC.

The CDR3 is CATTAGQGAHQPQHF. CDR3 DNA: TGTGCCACCACCGCTGGACAGGGGGCACATCAGCCCCAGCATTTT. The rearrangement joins TRBV2 to TRBJ1-5; 11 positions match TRBD1. The CDR3 covers 15 residues. Germline assignment: CDR1 SNHLY and CDR2 FYNNEI. V shed 10 bases and J 5 bases; nucleotides not matched to a gene: 10.

Only a few counts were recorded for this clone. The gene calls are TRBV9 and TRBJ1-3; TRBD1 aligns across 7 bases. This CDR3 spans 16 amino acids. The germline gives CDR1 SGDLS, CDR2 YYNGEE. The V segment lost 0 bases and the J segment 4 bases; nucleotides outside the gene matches: 7. The CDR3 loop reads CASSVGQGKAGNTIYF. CDR3 in DNA: TGTGCCAGCAGCGTAGGACAGGGAAAGGCCGGAAACACCATATATTTT.

J is TRBJ1-4 and V is TRBV4-1, with D hard to call. The CDR3 loop spans 16 amino acids. The germline V and J ends were trimmed by 5 bases and 0 bases, with 13 bases remaining between them. Per the germline V gene, CDR1 is MGHRA and CDR2 is YSYEKL. The CDR3 DNA reads as TGCGCCAGCAGCTTCGCGAACGGTGCAACTAATGAAAAACTGTTTTTT. Protein: CASSFANGATNEKLFF.

The chain uses TRBV19 and TRBJ1-6; D unresolved. V lost 3 bases and J lost 7, with 7 bases in between. CDR3 length equals 13 residues. Germline V gene lookup returns CDR1 LNHDA and CDR2 SQIVND (reference sequence). CDR3 amino acids: CASSIDSNSPLHF. The DNA of the CDR3 is TGTGCCAGTAGTATTGACTCCAATTCACCCCTCCACTTT.

The chain uses TRBV7-9 and TRBJ2-5, with TRBD2 identical over 9 bases. V shed 5 bases, J shed 5 bases, and the junction held 18 bases outside the gene matches. Looked up from germline, CDR1 is SEHNR and CDR2 is FQNEAQ (reference sequence). This CDR3 has 18 amino acids. The CDR3 nucleotides are TGTGCCAGCAGCACACCGGGCCTAGCGGGACCTGGGTGGGAGACCCAGTACTTC. It codes for CASSTPGLAGPGWETQYF.

The chain employs TRBV9 and TRBJ1-2, with 9 bases matching TRBD1. Germline assignment: CDR1 SGDLS and CDR2 YYNGEE. Losses at the gene ends were 3 bases for V and 4 bases for J; bases not matched to a gene: 10. The CDR3 spans 16 residues. The CDR3 spells CASSAPPGQGPYGYTF. The CDR3 DNA follows: TGTGCCAGCAGCGCTCCTCCGGGACAGGGCCCCTATGGCTACACCTTC.

The chain combines TRBV7-9 with TRBJ2-3, with TRBD1 matching 7 bases. CDR1 is SEHNR and CDR2 is FQNEAQ in the germline V gene (reference sequence). The ends lost 5 bases at V and 4 bases at J; junction bases unmatched: 6. The CDR3 runs to 14 residues. The CDR3, as DNA: TGTGCCAGCAGCCCGACAGGGAGCGCAGATACGCAGTATTTT. It specifies CASSPTGSADTQYF.

The CDR3, as DNA: TGTGCCAGCAGCGACGGGACAGGGGCGTCCGGAAACACCATATATTTT. Translated, it gives CASSDGTGASGNTIYF. The chain combines TRBV28 with TRBJ1-3, with TRBD1 identical over 10 bases. With 6 bases clipped from V and 4 bases from J, the junction kept 9 bases outside the gene matches. Germline V CDR1 and CDR2: MDHEN, SYDVKM. The CDR3 loop spans 16 amino acids.

In its sample, this clone was seen a few times. V gene TRBV4-1 combines with J gene TRBJ2-7, with D perhaps TRBD2 (5 bases). V was trimmed by 0 bases and J by 5 bases, leaving 11 bases between them. The CDR3 length is 14 residues. Germline V lookup: CDR1 MGHRA, CDR2 YSYEKL. This CDR3 is CASSQDRDSNEQYF. CDR3 coding DNA: TGCGCCAGCAGCCAAGACCGGGATTCCAACGAGCAGTACTTC.

The count of this clone is one. The chain uses TRBV27 and TRBJ2-7, with 8 positions matching TRBD2. This CDR3 is 14 amino acids long. V shed 5 bases and J 5 bases; nucleotides not matched to a gene: 8. Germline CDR1 reads MNHEY; CDR2 reads SMNVEV (reference sequence). The DNA of the CDR3 is TGTGCCAGCAGTGGGACTAGAATATTGCACGAGCAGTACTTC. It translates to CASSGTRILHEQYF.

V usage is TRBV4-2 and J usage is TRBJ2-2; D perhaps matches TRBD1 (5 bases). Trimming removed 3 bases from V and 2 bases from J, with 7 bases in between. CDR1 and CDR2 from the germline V gene are LGHNA and YNFKEQ. The CDR3 runs to 14 residues. CDR3 nucleotides: TGTGCCAGCAGCCAGGACATTAACACCGGGGAGCTGTTTTTT. This gives the protein CASSQDINTGELFF.

The chain couples TRBV3-1 (or the pseudogene TRBV3-2) to TRBJ2-7; D not resolved. Germline lookup yields CDR1 LGHDT and CDR2 YNNKEL (reference sequence). The CDR3 has 11 amino acids. The V and J ends lost 5 bases and 2 bases respectively, with 4 bases between them. The CDR3 DNA follows: TGTGCCAGCAGCTCCGCCTACGAGCAGTACTTC. It codes for CASSSAYEQYF.